These 4 T cell receptor beta chains share one sample of origin, sequenced in a study of persistence of HIV-infected CD4 T cells. The immunoSEQ assay was version 4, run in survey mode. Profiled with immunoSEQ multiplex PCR; TCRdb holds only in-frame clones, not every one. Seen here are 18,000 or so clones, more than 75% observed once, and the top ten hold 6.8%. Cells were stimulated with CMV-infected fibroblast lysates at approximately 10 ug/mL. CD4+ T cells upregulating both CD40 ligand and CD69 were sorted as responding cells. For these TCRs, the target antigens are not known. This specimen was CD4+ T cells sorted from PBMCs after approximately 19-hour stimulation, taken from a patient who received antiretroviral therapy. The source of these receptors is an adult man with HIV who was CMV-seropositive.

The rearrangement uses TRBV7-9 and TRBJ2-1; D not certain. The V end lost 3 bases, the J end lost 0 bases, and 18 bases lay between the germline ends. This CDR3 contains 18 residues. CDR1 is SEHNR, CDR2 FQNEAQ, per germline (reference sequence). The CDR3 nucleotides are TGTGCCAGCAGCTTTAGTTATGGTATCGGGTACTCCTACAATGAGCAGTTCTTC. Its translation: CASSFSYGIGYSYNEQFF.

J is TRBJ2-2 and V is TRBV7-9; 9 nucleotides match TRBD1. CDR1 is SEHNR, CDR2 FQNEAQ, per germline (reference sequence). The ends lost 7 bases at V and 4 bases at J; junction bases unmatched: 7. The CDR3 loop spans 15 amino acids. The DNA for the CDR3 is TGTGCCAGCATACAACAGGGGGCAGGCACCGGGGAGCTGTTTTTT. This encodes CASIQQGAGTGELFF.

By its share, this clone is large. The chain couples TRBV19 to TRBJ2-3; 9 positions agree with TRBD2. Germline CDR1 and CDR2: LNHDA and SQIVND (reference sequence). J was trimmed by 2 bases and V by 5 bases; bases with no gene match: 5. The CDR3 loop spans 15 amino acids. CDR3 bases: TGTGCCAGTAGTGTAGCGGGGGCCTACACAGATACGCAGTATTTT. Residues: CASSVAGAYTDTQYF.

V gene TRBV7-6 combines with J gene TRBJ1-1; D is perhaps TRBD1 (6 bases). V lost 1 base, J lost 4 bases, and 10 bases lay in between. CDR1 and CDR2 (germline): SGHVS, FNYEAQ. This CDR3 is 14 amino acids long. The CDR3: CASSLEGVITEAFF. The DNA of the CDR3 is TGTGCCAGCAGCTTAGAGGGGGTGATCACTGAAGCTTTCTTT.